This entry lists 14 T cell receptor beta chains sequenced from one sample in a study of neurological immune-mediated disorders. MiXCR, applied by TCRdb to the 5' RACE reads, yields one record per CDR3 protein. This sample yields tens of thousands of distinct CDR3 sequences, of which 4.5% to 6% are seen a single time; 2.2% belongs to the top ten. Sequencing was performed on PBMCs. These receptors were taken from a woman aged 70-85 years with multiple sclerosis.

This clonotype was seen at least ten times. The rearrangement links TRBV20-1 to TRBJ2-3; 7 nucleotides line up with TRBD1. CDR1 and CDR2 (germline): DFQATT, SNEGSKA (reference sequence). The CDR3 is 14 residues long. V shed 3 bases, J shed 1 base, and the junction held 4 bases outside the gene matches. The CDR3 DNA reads TGCAGTGCTAGTAGGCAGGGGGGCACAGATACGCAGTATTTT. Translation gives CSASRQGGTDTQYF.

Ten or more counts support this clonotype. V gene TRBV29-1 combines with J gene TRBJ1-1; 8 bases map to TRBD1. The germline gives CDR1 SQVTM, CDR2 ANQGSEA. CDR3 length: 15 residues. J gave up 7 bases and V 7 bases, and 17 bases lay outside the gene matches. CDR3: CSAISVNPGTGEAFF. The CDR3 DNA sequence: TGCAGCGCTATTTCGGTAAACCCCGGGACAGGTGAAGCTTTCTTT.

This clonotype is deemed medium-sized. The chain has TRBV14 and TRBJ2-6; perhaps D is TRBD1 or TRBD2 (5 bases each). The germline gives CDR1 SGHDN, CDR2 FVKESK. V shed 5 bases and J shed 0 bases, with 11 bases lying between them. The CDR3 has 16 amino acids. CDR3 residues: CASSYGTYSGANVLTF. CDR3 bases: TGTGCCAGCAGCTACGGGACCTACTCTGGGGCCAACGTCCTGACTTTC. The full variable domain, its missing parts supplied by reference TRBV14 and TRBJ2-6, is EAGVTQFPSHSVIEKGQTVTLRCDPISGHDNLYWYRRVMGKEIKFLLHFVKESKQDESGMPNNRFLAERTGGTYSTLKVQPAELEDSGVYFCASSYGTYSGANVLTFGAGSRLTVL.

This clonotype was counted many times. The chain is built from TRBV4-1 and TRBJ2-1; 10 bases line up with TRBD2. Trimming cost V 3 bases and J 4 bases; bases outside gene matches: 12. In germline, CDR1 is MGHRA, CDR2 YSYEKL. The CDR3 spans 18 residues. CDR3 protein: CASSQAAGAGGRYNEQFF. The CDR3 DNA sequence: TGCGCCAGCAGCCAGGCGGCGGGAGCGGGAGGGCGGTACAATGAGCAGTTCTTC.

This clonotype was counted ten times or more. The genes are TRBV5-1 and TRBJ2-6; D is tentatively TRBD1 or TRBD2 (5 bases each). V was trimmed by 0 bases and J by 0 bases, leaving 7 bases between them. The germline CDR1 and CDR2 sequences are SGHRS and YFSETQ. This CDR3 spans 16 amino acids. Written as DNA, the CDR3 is TGCGCCAGCAGCTTGGACGGGACCTCTGGGGCCAACGTCCTGACTTTC. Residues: CASSLDGTSGANVLTF.

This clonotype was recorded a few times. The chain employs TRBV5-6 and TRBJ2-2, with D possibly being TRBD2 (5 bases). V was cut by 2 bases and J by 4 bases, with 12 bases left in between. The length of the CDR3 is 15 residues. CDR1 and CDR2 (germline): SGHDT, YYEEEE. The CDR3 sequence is CASSLLERVTGELFF. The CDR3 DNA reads TGTGCCAGCAGCTTACTAGAAAGGGTCACCGGGGAGCTGTTTTTT.

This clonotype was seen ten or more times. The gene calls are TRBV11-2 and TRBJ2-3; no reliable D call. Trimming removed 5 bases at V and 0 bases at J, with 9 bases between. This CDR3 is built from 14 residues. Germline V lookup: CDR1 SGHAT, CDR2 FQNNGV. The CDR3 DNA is TGTGCCAGCAGCGCCAGACTGAGCACAGATACGCAGTATTTT. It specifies CASSARLSTDTQYF.

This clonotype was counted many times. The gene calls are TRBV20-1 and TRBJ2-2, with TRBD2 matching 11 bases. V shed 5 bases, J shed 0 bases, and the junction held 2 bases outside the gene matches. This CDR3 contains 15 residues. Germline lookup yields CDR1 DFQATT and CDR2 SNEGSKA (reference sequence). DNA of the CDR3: TGCAGTGCTGGGACTAGCGGATCGAACACCGGGGAGCTGTTTTTT. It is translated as CSAGTSGSNTGELFF.

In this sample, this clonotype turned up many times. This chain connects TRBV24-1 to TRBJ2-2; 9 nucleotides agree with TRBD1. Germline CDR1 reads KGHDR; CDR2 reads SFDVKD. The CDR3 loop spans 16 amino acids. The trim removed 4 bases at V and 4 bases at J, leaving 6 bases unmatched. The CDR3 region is CATSESGTGLTGELFF. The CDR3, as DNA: TGTGCCACCAGTGAATCGGGGACAGGGCTCACCGGGGAGCTGTTTTTT.

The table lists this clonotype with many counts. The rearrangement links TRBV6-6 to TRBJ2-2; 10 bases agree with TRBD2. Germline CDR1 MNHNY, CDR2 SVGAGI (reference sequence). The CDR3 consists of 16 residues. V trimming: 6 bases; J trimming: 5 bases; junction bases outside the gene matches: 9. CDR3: CASRDLAGELTGELFF. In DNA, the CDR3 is TGTGCCAGCAGAGACCTAGCGGGAGAACTTACCGGGGAGCTGTTTTTT.

The CDR3 nucleotides read TGCAGCGTTGTTCTAGCGGGCCTAGACAATGAGCAGTTCTTC. This sequence encodes CSVVLAGLDNEQFF. The chain carries TRBV29-1 and TRBJ2-1; 8 bases map to TRBD2. V dropped 4 bases and J dropped 5; count of bases not matched to a gene: 7. This CDR3 is built from 14 residues. Germline CDR1 reads SQVTM; CDR2 reads ANQGSEA.

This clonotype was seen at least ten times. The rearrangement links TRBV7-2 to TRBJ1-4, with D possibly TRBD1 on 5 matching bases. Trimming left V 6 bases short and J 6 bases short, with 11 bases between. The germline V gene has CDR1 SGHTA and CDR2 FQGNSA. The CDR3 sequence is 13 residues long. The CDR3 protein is CASSRTWDEKLFF. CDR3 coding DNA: TGTGCCAGCAGTCGGACATGGGATGAAAAACTGTTTTTT.

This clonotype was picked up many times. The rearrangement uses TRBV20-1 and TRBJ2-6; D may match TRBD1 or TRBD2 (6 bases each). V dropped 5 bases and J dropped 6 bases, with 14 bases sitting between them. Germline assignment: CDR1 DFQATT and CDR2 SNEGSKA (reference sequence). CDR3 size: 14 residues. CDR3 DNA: TGCAGTGCTGAGGGGGGCAGTCCGGCCAACGTCCTGACTTTC. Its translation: CSAEGGSPANVLTF.

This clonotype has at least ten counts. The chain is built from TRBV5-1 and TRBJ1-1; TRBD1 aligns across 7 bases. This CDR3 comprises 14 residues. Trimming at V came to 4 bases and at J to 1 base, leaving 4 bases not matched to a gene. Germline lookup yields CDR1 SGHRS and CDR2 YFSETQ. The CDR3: CASSVTGWNTEAFF. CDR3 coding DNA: TGCGCCAGCAGCGTGACAGGGTGGAACACTGAAGCTTTCTTT.